This paragraph covers one TCR beta chain sequence. Its antigen is unidentified. This sample was taken from a study of T cells in Graves' hyperthyroidism and ophthalmopathy. The hyperthyroidism was newly diagnosed and had lasted under 2 months; the patients were aged 18 to 65. Together with thyroid ultrasound, orbital computed tomography, serum thyroxine and TRAb, clinical symptoms were used for diagnoses. It was 8 to 10 ml of fresh peripheral blood that supplied the PBMCs. Whole-study results and caveats: From stable hyperthyroidism, ophthalmopathy was set apart by a 13 V-J model.

Amplified TCR beta CDR3 regions derived from RNA transcripts. During a first-round RT-PCR of the TCR CDR3, the HTBI primer set was used. TCRdb re-called the multiplex PCR reads through MiXCR, storing one row per CDR3 protein. The sample includes 400,000 to 500,000 distinct CDR3 sequences, approximately 15% of them seen just once. The receptor comes from a woman between 18 and 29 years old with Graves' hyperthyroidism. Sequencing was carried out using blood.

CDR3 residues: CASSFLVTGKAYEQYF. The DNA for the CDR3 is TGCGCCAGCAGCTTTTTAGTAACAGGGAAGGCCTACGAGCAGTACTTC. The chain carries TRBV5-1 and TRBJ2-7; TRBD1 is a possible D gene (6 bases). The germline V gene encodes CDR1 SGHRS and CDR2 YFSETQ. The CDR3 contains 16 residues. Trimming cost V 2 bases and J 2 bases, with 17 bases left between them.